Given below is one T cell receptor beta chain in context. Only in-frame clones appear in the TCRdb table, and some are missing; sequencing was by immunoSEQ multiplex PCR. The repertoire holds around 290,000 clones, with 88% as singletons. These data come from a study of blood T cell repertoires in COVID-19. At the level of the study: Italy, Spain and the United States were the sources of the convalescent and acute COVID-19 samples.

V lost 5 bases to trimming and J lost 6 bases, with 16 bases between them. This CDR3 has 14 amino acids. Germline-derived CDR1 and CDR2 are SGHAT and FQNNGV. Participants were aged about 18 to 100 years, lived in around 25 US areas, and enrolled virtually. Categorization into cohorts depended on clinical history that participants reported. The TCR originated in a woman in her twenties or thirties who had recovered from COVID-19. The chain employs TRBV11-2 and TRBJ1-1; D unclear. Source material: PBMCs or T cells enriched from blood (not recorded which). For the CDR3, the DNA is TGTGCCAGCAGCCACCCGATTTGGGCTGCTGAAGCTTTCTTT. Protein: CASSHPIWAAEAFF.